The rows below give T cell receptor beta chains drawn from one sample of a study of neurological immune-mediated disorders. TCRdb reprocessed the 5' RACE reads with MiXCR, giving one entry per CDR3 protein. The table includes 25,000 to 35,000 distinct CDR3 sequences, approximately 1.6% detected once. Sequenced input: PBMCs. All receptors derive from a woman younger than 45 with multiple sclerosis. The CDR3 runs from the conserved cysteine through the conserved F or W. A D gene is named only where the DNA matches it firmly. Each size is once, few, many, or a class for an expanded clone.

>many|13|TRBV25-1|NA|TRBJ1-1
TGTGCCAGCAGTGAATCAGGGCGGACTGAAGCTTTCTTT
CASSESGRTEAFF
>many|15|TRBV7-9|TRBD1|TRBJ1-2
TGTGCCAGCAGCTTAATCGACAGGGGTTTCTATGGCTACACCTTC
CASSLIDRGFYGYTF
>many|17|TRBV5-4|TRBD1|TRBJ2-2
TGTGCCAGCAGCCCCCCGGGACAGGGGGCTAGGACCGGGGAGCTGTTTTTT
CASSPPGQGARTGELFF
>many|15|TRBV20-1|TRBD2|TRBJ2-3
TGCAGTGCTAGCCCCTTCGCGGGGGGAGGAGATACGCAGTATTTT
CSASPFAGGGDTQYF
>many|15|TRBV5-1|TRBD1|TRBJ2-7
TGCGCCAGCAGCTTGGAGGCAGGGGGTCAGTACGAGCAGTACTTC
CASSLEAGGQYEQYF
>many|15|TRBV7-9|TRBD1|TRBJ1-4
TGTGCCAGCAGCTCCGACAGGGGATCCGGGGAAAAACTGTTTTTT
CASSSDRGSGEKLFF
>many|14|TRBV20-1|NA|TRBJ2-2
TGCAGTGCTAGAGGGGCTACAGGGACCGGGGAGCTGTTTTTT
CSARGATGTGELFF
>many|15|TRBV4-1|NA|TRBJ2-2
TGCGCCAGCAGCGAGACGTCCAGCATCCCCGGGGAGCTGTTTTTT
CASSETSSIPGELFF
>many|11|TRBV12-3/TRBV12-4|TRBD1|TRBJ1-6
TGTGCCAGCAGTCACAGGGGGCCTCTCCACTTT
CASSHRGPLHF
>many|16|TRBV10-3|NA|TRBJ2-6
TGTGCCATCAGTGATCGTAGGAGCTCTGGGGCCAACGTCCTGACTTTC
CAISDRRSSGANVLTF
>many|14|TRBV7-9|TRBD1|TRBJ2-7
TGTGCCAGCAGCGACAGGGGGGTAACCTACGAGCAGTACTTC
CASSDRGVTYEQYF
>many|18|TRBV20-1|TRBD2|TRBJ2-5
TGCAGTGCTCCTACCCTAGCGGGGGGCCTCACATTCCAAGAGACCCAGTACTTC
CSAPTLAGGLTFQETQYF
>many|15|TRBV20-1|NA|TRBJ1-1
TGCAGTGCTAGCCGCCTCGGCAGGGAGAACACTGAAGCTTTCTTT
CSASRLGRENTEAFF
>many|13|TRBV20-1|TRBD1|TRBJ2-7
TGCAGTGCTCCACCCGGGACAGGGTCCGAGCAGTACTTC
CSAPPGTGSEQYF
>many|14|TRBV6-2/TRBV6-3|NA|TRBJ1-1
TGTGCCAGCAGACAGGGACGCCTGAACACTGAAGCTTTCTTT
CASRQGRLNTEAFF
>many|15|TRBV7-9|NA|TRBJ2-7
TGTGCCAGCAGCTTAGCAGTCCCAGCCATAGACGAGCAGTACTTC
CASSLAVPAIDEQYF
>many|13|TRBV20-1|TRBD2|TRBJ2-1
TGCAGTGCCCTGCCGGGACTAGGTTATGAGCAGTTCTTC
CSALPGLGYEQFF
>many|13|TRBV6-6|NA|TRBJ2-7
TGTGCCAGCAGTTACTTACCCACCTACGAGCAGTACTTC
CASSYLPTYEQYF
>many|14|TRBV5-1|NA|TRBJ2-3
TGCGCCAGCAGCAAACAGGGATACACAGATACGCAGTATTTT
CASSKQGYTDTQYF
>many|13|TRBV20-1|NA|TRBJ1-5
TGCAGTGCTAGAGAGGCAATTGATCAGCCCCAGCATTTT
CSAREAIDQPQHF
>many|13|TRBV20-1|NA|TRBJ1-5
TGCAGTGCTAGAGACGACAGGAATCAGCCCCAGCATTTT
CSARDDRNQPQHF
>many|12|TRBV20-1|NA|TRBJ2-7
TGCAGTGCTACCCGGGACACCTACGAGCAGTACTTC
CSATRDTYEQYF
>many|16|TRBV7-2|NA|TRBJ2-4
TGTGCCAGCAGCTCCCGTCCGTCAGGCGGGGTAAACATTCAGTACTTC
CASSSRPSGGVNIQYF
>many|16|TRBV10-3|TRBD1|TRBJ1-5
TGTGCCATCAGTGAGGAAGGACAGGGGAGACATCAGCCCCAGCATTTT
CAISEEGQGRHQPQHF
>many|14|TRBV5-5|TRBD2|TRBJ2-1
TGTGCCAGCAGCTTTGGGACTAGAGGCAATGAGCAGTTCTTC
CASSFGTRGNEQFF
>many|14|TRBV20-1|TRBD1|TRBJ1-1
TGCAGTGCTAGAGGGCAGGGGGCGCGTACTGAAGCTTTCTTT
CSARGQGARTEAFF